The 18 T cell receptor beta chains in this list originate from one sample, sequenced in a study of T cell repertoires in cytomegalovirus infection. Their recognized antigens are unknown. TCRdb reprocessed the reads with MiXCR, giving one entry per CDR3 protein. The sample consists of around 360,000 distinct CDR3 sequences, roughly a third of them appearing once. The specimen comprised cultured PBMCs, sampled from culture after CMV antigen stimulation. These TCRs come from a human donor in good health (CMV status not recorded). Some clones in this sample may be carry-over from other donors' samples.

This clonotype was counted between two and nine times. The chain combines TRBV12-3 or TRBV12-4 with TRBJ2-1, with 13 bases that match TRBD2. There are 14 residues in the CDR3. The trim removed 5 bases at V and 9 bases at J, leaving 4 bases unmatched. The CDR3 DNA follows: TGTGCCAGCAGTGGACTAGCGGGAGCAGGTGAGCAGTTCTTC. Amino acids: CASSGLAGAGEQFF.

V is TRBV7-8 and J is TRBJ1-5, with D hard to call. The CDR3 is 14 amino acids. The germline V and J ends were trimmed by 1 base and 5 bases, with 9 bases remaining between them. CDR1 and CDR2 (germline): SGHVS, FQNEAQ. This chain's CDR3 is CASSLEGQDQPQHF. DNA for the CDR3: TGTGCCAGCAGCTTAGAAGGGCAGGATCAGCCCCAGCATTTT.

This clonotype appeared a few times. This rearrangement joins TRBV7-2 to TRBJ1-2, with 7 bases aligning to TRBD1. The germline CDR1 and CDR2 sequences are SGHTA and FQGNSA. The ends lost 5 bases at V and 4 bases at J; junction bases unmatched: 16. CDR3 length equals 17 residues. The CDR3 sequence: CASSLHSSGDSSYGYTF. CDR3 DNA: TGTGCCAGCAGCCTACACTCCTCCGGGGACAGCAGCTATGGCTACACCTTC.

CDR3 DNA sequence: TGCGCCAGCAGCCAAGAAATCTCTAGCATCCATGAGCAGTTCTTC. Amino acid sequence: CASSQEISSIHEQFF. The chain has TRBV4-3 and TRBJ2-1; tentatively, D is TRBD2 (5 bases). CDR1 is LGHNA and CDR2 is YSLEER in the germline V gene. This CDR3 has 15 residues. V lost 0 bases to trimming and J lost 8 bases, with 14 bases between them.

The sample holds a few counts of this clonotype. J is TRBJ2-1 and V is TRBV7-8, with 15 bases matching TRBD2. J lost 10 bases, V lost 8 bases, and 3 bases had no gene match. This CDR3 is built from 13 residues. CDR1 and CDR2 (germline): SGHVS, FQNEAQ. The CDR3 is CASQGLAGGEQFF. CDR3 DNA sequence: TGTGCCAGCCAGGGACTAGCGGGAGGAGAGCAGTTCTTC.

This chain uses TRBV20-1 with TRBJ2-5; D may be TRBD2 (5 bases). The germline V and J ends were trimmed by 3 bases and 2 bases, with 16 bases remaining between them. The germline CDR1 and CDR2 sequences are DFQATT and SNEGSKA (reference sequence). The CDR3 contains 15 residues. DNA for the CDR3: TGCAGTGCTAGCCCCTTCCAGCGGAAACAAGAGACCCAGTACTTC. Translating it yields CSASPFQRKQETQYF.

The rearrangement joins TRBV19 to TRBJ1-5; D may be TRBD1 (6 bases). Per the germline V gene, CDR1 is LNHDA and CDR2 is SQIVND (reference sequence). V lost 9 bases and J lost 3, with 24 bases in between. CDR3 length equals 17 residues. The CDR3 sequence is CASSPWTATGSNQPQHF. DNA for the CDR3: TGTGCCAGCTCGCCCTGGACAGCAACCGGGTCCAATCAGCCCCAGCATTTT.

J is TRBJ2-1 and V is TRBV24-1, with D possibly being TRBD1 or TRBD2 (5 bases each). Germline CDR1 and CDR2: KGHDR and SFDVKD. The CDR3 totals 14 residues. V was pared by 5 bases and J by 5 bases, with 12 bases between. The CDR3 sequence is CATSALGRDNEQFF. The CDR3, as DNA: TGTGCCACCAGTGCCCTGGGGCGGGACAATGAGCAGTTCTTC.

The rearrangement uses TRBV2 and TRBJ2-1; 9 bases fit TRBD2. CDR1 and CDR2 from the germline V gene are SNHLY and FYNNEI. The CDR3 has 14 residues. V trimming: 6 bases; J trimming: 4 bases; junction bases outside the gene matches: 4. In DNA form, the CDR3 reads TGTGCCAGCAGGCGGCTAGCGGGGTACAATGAGCAGTTCTTC. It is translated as CASRRLAGYNEQFF.

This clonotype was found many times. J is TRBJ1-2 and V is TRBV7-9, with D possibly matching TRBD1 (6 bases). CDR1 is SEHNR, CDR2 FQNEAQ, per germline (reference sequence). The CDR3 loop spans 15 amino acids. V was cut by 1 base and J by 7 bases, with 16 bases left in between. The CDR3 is CASSLGSGTSVGYTF. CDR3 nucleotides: TGTGCCAGCAGCTTAGGTTCCGGGACAAGTGTTGGCTACACCTTC.

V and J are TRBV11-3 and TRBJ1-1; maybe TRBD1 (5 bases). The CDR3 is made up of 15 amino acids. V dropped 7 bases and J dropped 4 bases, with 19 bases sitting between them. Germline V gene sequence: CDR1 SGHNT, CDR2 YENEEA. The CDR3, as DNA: TGTGCCAGCATCCTTGATAGGGGTGAGATCACTGAAGCTTTCTTT. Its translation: CASILDRGEITEAFF. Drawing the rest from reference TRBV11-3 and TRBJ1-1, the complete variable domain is EAGVVQSPRYKIIEKKQPVAFWCNPISGHNTLYWYLQNLGQGPELLIRYENEEAVDDSQLPKDRFSAERLKGVDSTLKIQPAELGDSAVYLCASILDRGEITEAFFGQGTRLTVV.

This CDR3 reads CASSLAGGVGNQPQHF. CDR3 nucleotide sequence: TGTGCCAGCAGCTTGGCCGGGGGAGTAGGCAATCAGCCCCAGCATTTT. The V and J genes are TRBV5-6 and TRBJ1-5; TRBD1 might be the D (5 bases). Between the trimmed V and J ends, which lost 0 bases and 2 bases, there was a span of 12 bases. The CDR3 loop spans 16 amino acids. The germline CDR1 and CDR2 sequences are SGHDT and YYEEEE.

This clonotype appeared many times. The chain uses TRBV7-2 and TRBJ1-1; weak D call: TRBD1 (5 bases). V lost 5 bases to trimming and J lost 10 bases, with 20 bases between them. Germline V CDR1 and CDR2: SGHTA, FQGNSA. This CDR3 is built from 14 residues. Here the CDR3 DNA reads TGTGCCAGCAGCCTGATTCGGCAGCGGGGGGTAGCTTTCTTT. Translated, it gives CASSLIRQRGVAFF. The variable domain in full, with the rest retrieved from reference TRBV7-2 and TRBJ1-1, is GAGVSQSPSNKVTEKGKDVELRCDPISGHTALYWYRQSLGQGLEFLIYFQGNSAPDKSGLPSDRFSAERTGGSVSTLTIQRTQQEDSAVYLCASSLIRQRGVAFFGQGTRLTVV.

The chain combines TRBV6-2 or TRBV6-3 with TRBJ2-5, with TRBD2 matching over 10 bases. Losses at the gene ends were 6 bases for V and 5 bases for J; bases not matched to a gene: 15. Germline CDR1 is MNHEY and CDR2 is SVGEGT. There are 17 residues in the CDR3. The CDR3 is CASSRTPSGSFGETQYF. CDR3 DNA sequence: TGTGCCAGCAGCCGCACACCTAGCGGGAGCTTTGGGGAGACCCAGTACTTC.

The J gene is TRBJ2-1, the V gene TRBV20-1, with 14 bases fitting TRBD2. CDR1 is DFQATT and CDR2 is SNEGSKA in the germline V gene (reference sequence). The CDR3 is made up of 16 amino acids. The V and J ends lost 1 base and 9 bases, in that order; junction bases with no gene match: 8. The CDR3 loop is CSARAGLAGGYREQFF. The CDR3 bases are TGCAGTGCTAGAGCCGGACTAGCGGGAGGATATCGTGAGCAGTTCTTC.

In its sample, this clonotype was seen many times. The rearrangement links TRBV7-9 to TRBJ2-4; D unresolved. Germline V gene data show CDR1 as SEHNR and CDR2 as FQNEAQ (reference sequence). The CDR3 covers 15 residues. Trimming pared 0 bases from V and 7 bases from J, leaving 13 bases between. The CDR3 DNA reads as TGTGCCAGCAGCTTAGCCACAGATTACGCGAACATTCAGTACTTC. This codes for CASSLATDYANIQYF.

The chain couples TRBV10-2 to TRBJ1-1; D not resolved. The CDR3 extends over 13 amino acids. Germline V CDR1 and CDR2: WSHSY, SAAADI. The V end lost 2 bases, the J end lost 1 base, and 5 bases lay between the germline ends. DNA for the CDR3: TGCGCCAGCAGTGAGGTGGGGAACACTGAAGCTTTCTTT. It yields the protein CASSEVGNTEAFF.

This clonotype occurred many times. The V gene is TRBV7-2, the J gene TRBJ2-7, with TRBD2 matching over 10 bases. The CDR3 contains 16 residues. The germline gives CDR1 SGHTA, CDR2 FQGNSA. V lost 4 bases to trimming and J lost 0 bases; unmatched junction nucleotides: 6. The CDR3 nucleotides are TGTGCCAGCAGCTCGAGATCTAGCGGGAGCTCCTACGAGCAGTACTTC. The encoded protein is CASSSRSSGSSYEQYF.